This TCR beta chain was recovered during a study of cytomegalovirus exposure and HLA in healthy donors. J was trimmed by 4 bases and V by 4 bases; bases with no gene match: 6. CDR3 size: 15 residues. The germline gives CDR1 SGHVS, CDR2 FNYEAQ. At sampling all donors were nominally healthy, likely with unrecorded immune exposures. Use of 60 Vbeta and 13 Jbeta primers characterized the PCR. Data came from immunoSEQ multiplex PCR; TCRdb stores just in-frame clones and leaves some out. The listing contains 200,000 to 250,000 clones. The receptor's source is a girl under 10 years old in good health and CMV-seropositive. Sample: PBMCs. The chain recombines TRBV7-6 with TRBJ2-1; 8 bases are a match to TRBD2. CDR3 sequence reads: CASSSGGLGYNEQFF. The DNA for the CDR3 is TGTGCCAGCAGCTCCGGGGGACTAGGATACAATGAGCAGTTCTTC. Using reference TRBV7-6 and TRBJ2-1 for the parts outside the CDR3, the full variable domain is GAGVSQSPRYKVTKRGQDVALRCDPISGHVSLYWYRQALGQGPEFLTYFNYEAQQDKSGLPNDRFSAERPEGSISTLTIQRTEQRDSAMYRCASSSGGLGYNEQFFGPGTRLTVL.